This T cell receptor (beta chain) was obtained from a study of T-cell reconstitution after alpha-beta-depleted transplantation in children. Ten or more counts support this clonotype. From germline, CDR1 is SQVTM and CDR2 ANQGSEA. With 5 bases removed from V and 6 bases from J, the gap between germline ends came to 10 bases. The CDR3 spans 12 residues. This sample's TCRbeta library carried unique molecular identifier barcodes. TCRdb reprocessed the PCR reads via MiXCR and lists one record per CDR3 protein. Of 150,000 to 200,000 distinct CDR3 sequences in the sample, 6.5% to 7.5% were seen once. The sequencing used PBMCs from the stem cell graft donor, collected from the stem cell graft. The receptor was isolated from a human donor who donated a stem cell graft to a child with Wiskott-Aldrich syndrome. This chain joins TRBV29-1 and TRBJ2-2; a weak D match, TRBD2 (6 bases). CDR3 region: CSVWRGAGELFF. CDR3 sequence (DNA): TGCAGCGTTTGGAGGGGCGCCGGGGAGCTGTTTTTT.